These T cell receptor beta chains were read from a single sample in a study of shared clonotypes between healthy human individuals. TCRdb's table, derived via immunoSEQ multiplex PCR, lists solely in-frame clones and lacks some. The table lists about 660,000 clones, about 74% of them singletons. The sample comprised memory CD4+ T cells sorted from blood. These receptor sequences come from a young woman in good health. Each CDR3 is given with its conserved first and last residue. The order of the fields is V gene, clone size, D gene, J gene, CDR3 DNA, CDR3 protein. A D gene is named only where the DNA matches it firmly. Size values are once, few and many counts, or a class for expanded clones, and some rows have none.

V gene: TRBV4-1
clone size: NA
D gene: NA
J gene: TRBJ1-4
CDR3 DNA: TGCGCCAGCAGCCATCCCCCCAAGGGAACTAATGAAAAACTGTTTTTT
CDR3 protein: CASSHPPKGTNEKLFF

V gene: TRBV5-1
clone size: NA
D gene: NA
J gene: TRBJ2-4
CDR3 DNA: TGCGCCAGCAGCTTGGTAGCGGAAGGGTACATTCAGTACTTC
CDR3 protein: CASSLVAEGYIQYF

V gene: TRBV4-2
clone size: NA
D gene: NA
J gene: TRBJ1-4
CDR3 DNA: TGTGCCAGCAGCCCCGGGACCCACAGGGAAAAACTGTTTTTT
CDR3 protein: CASSPGTHREKLFF

V gene: TRBV5-1
clone size: NA
D gene: NA
J gene: TRBJ2-1
CDR3 DNA: TGCGCCAGCAGCTTGGCCACCGACCCAACGGAAGAGCAGTTCTTC
CDR3 protein: CASSLATDPTEEQFF

V gene: TRBV7-3
clone size: NA
D gene: NA
J gene: TRBJ1-1
CDR3 DNA: TGTGCCAGCAGCTTAACTGCCGGGACTCCTGATGAAGCTTTCTTT
CDR3 protein: CASSLTAGTPDEAFF

V gene: TRBV6-6
clone size: once
D gene: NA
J gene: TRBJ1-3
CDR3 DNA: TGTGCCAGCAGCCTGAACACTCCCGGAAACACCATATATTTT
CDR3 protein: CASSLNTPGNTIYF

V gene: TRBV28
clone size: NA
D gene: TRBD1
J gene: TRBJ2-2
CDR3 DNA: TGTGCCACCGTAGGGGGCGCCTTTTCCGGGGAGCTGTTTTTT
CDR3 protein: CATVGGAFSGELFF

V gene: TRBV19
clone size: once
D gene: NA
J gene: TRBJ2-7
CDR3 DNA: TGTGCCAGTAGTACTATCTCCCGGGGGGCAGGCACCTACGAGCAGTACTTC
CDR3 protein: CASSTISRGAGTYEQYF

V gene: TRBV28
clone size: once
D gene: NA
J gene: TRBJ1-3
CDR3 DNA: TGTGCCAGCAGTTTGCCAGGGTCTAATGGAAACACCATATATTTT
CDR3 protein: CASSLPGSNGNTIYF

V gene: TRBV27
clone size: NA
D gene: NA
J gene: TRBJ1-4
CDR3 DNA: TGTGCCAGCAGTTTTACAGGGGAAAAACTGTTTTTT
CDR3 protein: CASSFTGEKLFF

V gene: TRBV5-5
clone size: NA
D gene: TRBD1
J gene: TRBJ2-7
CDR3 DNA: TGTGCCAGCAGCCGTCCGGGACAGGGGCTGGGCGAGCAGTACTTC
CDR3 protein: CASSRPGQGLGEQYF

V gene: TRBV19
clone size: NA
D gene: TRBD1
J gene: TRBJ2-4
CDR3 DNA: TGTGCCAGCGGACAGGGGGCATCTCGGAACATTCAGTACTTC
CDR3 protein: CASGQGASRNIQYF

V gene: TRBV28
clone size: NA
D gene: NA
J gene: TRBJ2-7
CDR3 DNA: TGTGCCAGCAGTAAGGGGGGCGGGTCTGGACTATACGAGCAGTACTTC
CDR3 protein: CASSKGGGSGLYEQYF

V gene: TRBV29-1
clone size: NA
D gene: TRBD2
J gene: TRBJ2-3
CDR3 DNA: TGCAGCGCCACACCGGGACTATACACAGATACGCAGTATTTT
CDR3 protein: CSATPGLYTDTQYF

V gene: TRBV27
clone size: NA
D gene: NA
J gene: TRBJ1-1
CDR3 DNA: TGTGCCAGCAATCCGCGGACTGCTCTCTCCACTGAAGCTTTCTTT
CDR3 protein: CASNPRTALSTEAFF

V gene: TRBV21-1
clone size: NA
D gene: NA
J gene: TRBJ2-7
CDR3 DNA: TGTGCCAGCAGCAAAGTTCCAGGGGGCGACGAGCAGTACTTC
CDR3 protein: CASSKVPGGDEQYF

V gene: TRBV4-1
clone size: NA
D gene: TRBD1
J gene: TRBJ1-6
CDR3 DNA: TGCGCCAGCAGCCAAGCCGGGACAGGGAATCGTTCACCCCTCCACTTT
CDR3 protein: CASSQAGTGNRSPLHF

V gene: TRBV5-6
clone size: NA
D gene: TRBD2
J gene: TRBJ2-2
CDR3 DNA: TGTGCCAGCTCCCTCCTAGGACTAGCAGGAACCGGGGAGCTGTTTTTT
CDR3 protein: CASSLLGLAGTGELFF

V gene: TRBV5-1
clone size: few
D gene: NA
J gene: TRBJ2-1
CDR3 DNA: TGCGCCAGCAGCTCAGACAGGCCCGCCTACAATGAGCAGTTCTTC
CDR3 protein: CASSSDRPAYNEQFF

V gene: TRBV14
clone size: few
D gene: NA
J gene: TRBJ2-5
CDR3 DNA: TGTGCCAGCGGGAGTTCCAGGGAGACCCAGTACTTC
CDR3 protein: CASGSSRETQYF

V gene: TRBV7-2
clone size: NA
D gene: TRBD2
J gene: TRBJ2-3
CDR3 DNA: TGTGCCACCGCGGGGAGGGCGGGACCAGATACGCAGTATTTT
CDR3 protein: CATAGRAGPDTQYF

V gene: TRBV5-1
clone size: NA
D gene: TRBD2
J gene: TRBJ2-3
CDR3 DNA: TGCGCCAGCAGCATACGACTAGCGGGCACAGATACGCAGTATTTT
CDR3 protein: CASSIRLAGTDTQYF

V gene: TRBV28
clone size: NA
D gene: NA
J gene: TRBJ2-7
CDR3 DNA: TGTGCCAGCAGGTCGTTGGGGACATCCACCCACGAGCAGTACTTC
CDR3 protein: CASRSLGTSTHEQYF

V gene: TRBV29-1
clone size: NA
D gene: NA
J gene: TRBJ2-3
CDR3 DNA: TGCAGCGTTGAAGGGACAAACACAGATACGCAGTATTTT
CDR3 protein: CSVEGTNTDTQYF

V gene: TRBV25-1
clone size: NA
D gene: NA
J gene: TRBJ2-5
CDR3 DNA: TGTGCCAGCAGTGGGGCGGTGGGGACCCAGTACTTC
CDR3 protein: CASSGAVGTQYF

V gene: TRBV11-2
clone size: NA
D gene: TRBD1
J gene: TRBJ2-1
CDR3 DNA: TGTGCCAGCAGCTTAGGACAGGGGTGGAGGGATGAGCAGTTCTTC
CDR3 protein: CASSLGQGWRDEQFF

V gene: TRBV28
clone size: NA
D gene: NA
J gene: TRBJ1-4
CDR3 DNA: TGTGCCAGCTGCCCTGTGAGCAGGGGAGCTGAAAAACTGTTTTTT
CDR3 protein: CASCPVSRGAEKLFF

V gene: TRBV6-1
clone size: NA
D gene: NA
J gene: TRBJ1-2
CDR3 DNA: TGTGCCAGCAGTGTCGCTGACGGCTATGGCTACACCTTC
CDR3 protein: CASSVADGYGYTF

V gene: TRBV5-1
clone size: few
D gene: TRBD2
J gene: TRBJ2-7
CDR3 DNA: TGCGCCAGCAGCGGGAATAGCGGGAGCTCCTACGAGCAGTACTTC
CDR3 protein: CASSGNSGSSYEQYF

V gene: TRBV10-2
clone size: NA
D gene: NA
J gene: TRBJ2-7
CDR3 DNA: TGCGCCAGCAGTGAGTTAGCTAGCGCGACCTCCTACGAGCAGTACTTC
CDR3 protein: CASSELASATSYEQYF

V gene: TRBV5-4
clone size: NA
D gene: NA
J gene: TRBJ2-1
CDR3 DNA: TGTGCCAGCAGCTTCAGGCCGGGGACCTCCTACAATGAGCAGTTCTTC
CDR3 protein: CASSFRPGTSYNEQFF

V gene: TRBV5-1
clone size: NA
D gene: NA
J gene: TRBJ1-3
CDR3 DNA: TGCGCCAGCAGCTTGGAGGGTTCTGGAAACACCATATATTTT
CDR3 protein: CASSLEGSGNTIYF

V gene: TRBV25-1
clone size: NA
D gene: TRBD1
J gene: TRBJ1-2
CDR3 DNA: TGTGCCAGCAGTGACAGGGGGCGGGGACACTATGGCTACACCTTC
CDR3 protein: CASSDRGRGHYGYTF

V gene: TRBV11-2
clone size: NA
D gene: NA
J gene: TRBJ2-7
CDR3 DNA: TGTGCCAGCAGGGGCCAGGGTAGGAACGAGCAGTACTTC
CDR3 protein: CASRGQGRNEQYF

V gene: TRBV29-1
clone size: NA
D gene: TRBD2
J gene: TRBJ2-3
CDR3 DNA: TGCAGCGCTCATTACCCTCTACGGACTAGCGGGAGTTTTGATACGCAGTATTTT
CDR3 protein: CSAHYPLRTSGSFDTQYF

V gene: TRBV5-8
clone size: few
D gene: TRBD2
J gene: TRBJ2-7
CDR3 DNA: TGTGCCAGCAGCTTGACTAGCGGCTCCTACGAGCAGTACTTC
CDR3 protein: CASSLTSGSYEQYF

V gene: TRBV11-1
clone size: NA
D gene: NA
J gene: TRBJ2-7
CDR3 DNA: TGTGCCAGCAGCTTGAACGGACTCAATTACGAGCAGTACTTC
CDR3 protein: CASSLNGLNYEQYF

V gene: TRBV4-2
clone size: NA
D gene: NA
J gene: TRBJ2-4
CDR3 DNA: TGTGCCAGCAGCCAAGAAGCAGGGGCCCTAGCCAAAAACATTCAGTACTTC
CDR3 protein: CASSQEAGALAKNIQYF

V gene: TRBV5-4
clone size: NA
D gene: NA
J gene: TRBJ1-6
CDR3 DNA: TGTGCCAGCAGCCCGGCGGGGGCTGACTATAATTCACCCCTCCACTTT
CDR3 protein: CASSPAGADYNSPLHF

V gene: TRBV10-2
clone size: few
D gene: TRBD1
J gene: TRBJ2-7
CDR3 DNA: TGCGCCAGCAGTGAACGGGGACAGGAGGGATACGAGCAGTACTTC
CDR3 protein: CASSERGQEGYEQYF

V gene: TRBV27
clone size: NA
D gene: NA
J gene: TRBJ1-4
CDR3 DNA: TGTGCCAGCAGTTTACGGGGAGAAAAACTGTTTTTT
CDR3 protein: CASSLRGEKLFF

V gene: TRBV28
clone size: NA
D gene: NA
J gene: TRBJ1-3
CDR3 DNA: TGTGCCAGCAGTTTATCCCTAGGGTCTGGAAACACCATATATTTT
CDR3 protein: CASSLSLGSGNTIYF

V gene: TRBV18
clone size: NA
D gene: NA
J gene: TRBJ2-5
CDR3 DNA: TGTGCCAGCTCAGCTCAAGAGACCCAGTACTTC
CDR3 protein: CASSAQETQYF

V gene: TRBV7-9
clone size: NA
D gene: NA
J gene: TRBJ1-2
CDR3 DNA: TGTGCCAGCAGCTTGTTAGTGGGAATGGGTATCTCTCGCTACACCTTC
CDR3 protein: CASSLLVGMGISRYTF

V gene: TRBV7-9
clone size: NA
D gene: TRBD1
J gene: TRBJ1-5
CDR3 DNA: TGTGCCAGCAGCTCAGAGACCGGGACAGGGAAGGTTCAGCCCCAGCATTTT
CDR3 protein: CASSSETGTGKVQPQHF

V gene: TRBV5-4
clone size: NA
D gene: NA
J gene: TRBJ1-1
CDR3 DNA: TGTGCCAGCAGCCATGGTCGGCTCCCGATGAACACTGAAGCTTTCTTT
CDR3 protein: CASSHGRLPMNTEAFF

V gene: TRBV5-1
clone size: NA
D gene: NA
J gene: TRBJ2-7
CDR3 DNA: TGCGCCAGCAGCCGACAGCCGGTGGGGGAGTCCTACGAGCAGTACTTC
CDR3 protein: CASSRQPVGESYEQYF

V gene: TRBV2
clone size: NA
D gene: NA
J gene: TRBJ2-7
CDR3 DNA: TGTGCCAGTCGCCCCGAGATCTACGAGCAGTACTTC
CDR3 protein: CASRPEIYEQYF

V gene: TRBV7-9
clone size: once
D gene: NA
J gene: TRBJ2-7
CDR3 DNA: TGTGCCAGCAGCTTAAGGAGGGCGTTCGAGCAGTACTTC
CDR3 protein: CASSLRRAFEQYF

V gene: TRBV15
clone size: NA
D gene: TRBD1
J gene: TRBJ2-1
CDR3 DNA: TGTGCCACCAGCATTCGGACAGGGAACTACAATGAGCAGTTCTTC
CDR3 protein: CATSIRTGNYNEQFF

V gene: TRBV27
clone size: once
D gene: NA
J gene: TRBJ1-5
CDR3 DNA: TGTGCCAGCAGCTTAAGATCAGGGGATCAGCCCCAGCATTTT
CDR3 protein: CASSLRSGDQPQHF

V gene: TRBV6-1
clone size: NA
D gene: TRBD1
J gene: TRBJ2-7
CDR3 DNA: TGTGCCAGCAGTGAACTGGGACAGGGATACGAGCAGTACTTC
CDR3 protein: CASSELGQGYEQYF